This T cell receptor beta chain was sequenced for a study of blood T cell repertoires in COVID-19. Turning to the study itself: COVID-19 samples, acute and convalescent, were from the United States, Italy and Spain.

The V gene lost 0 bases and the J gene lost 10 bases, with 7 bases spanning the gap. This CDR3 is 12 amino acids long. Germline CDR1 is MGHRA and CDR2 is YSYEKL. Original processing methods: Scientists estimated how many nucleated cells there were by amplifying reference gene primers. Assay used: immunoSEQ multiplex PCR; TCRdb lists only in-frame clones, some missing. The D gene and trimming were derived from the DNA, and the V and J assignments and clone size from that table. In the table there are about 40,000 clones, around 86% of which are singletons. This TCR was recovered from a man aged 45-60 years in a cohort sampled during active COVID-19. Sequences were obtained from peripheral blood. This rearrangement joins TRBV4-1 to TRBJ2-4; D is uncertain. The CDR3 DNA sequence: TGCGCCAGCAGCCAAGACCAGGTTATTCAGTACTTC. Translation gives CASSQDQVIQYF.